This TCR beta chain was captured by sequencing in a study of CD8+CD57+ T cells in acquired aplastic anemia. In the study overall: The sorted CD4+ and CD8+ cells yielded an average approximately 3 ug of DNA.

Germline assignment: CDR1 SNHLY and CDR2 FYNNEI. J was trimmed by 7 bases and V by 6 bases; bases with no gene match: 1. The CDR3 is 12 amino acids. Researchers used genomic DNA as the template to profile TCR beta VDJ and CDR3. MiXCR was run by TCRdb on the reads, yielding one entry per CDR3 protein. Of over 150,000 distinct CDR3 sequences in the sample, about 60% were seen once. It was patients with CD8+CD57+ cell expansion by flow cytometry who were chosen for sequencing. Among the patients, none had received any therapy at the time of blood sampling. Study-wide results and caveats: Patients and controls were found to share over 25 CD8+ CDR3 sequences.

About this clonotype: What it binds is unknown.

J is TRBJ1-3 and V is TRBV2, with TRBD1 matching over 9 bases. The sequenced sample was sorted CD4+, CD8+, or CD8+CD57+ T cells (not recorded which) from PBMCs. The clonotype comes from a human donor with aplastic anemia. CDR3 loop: CASRDRGNTIYF. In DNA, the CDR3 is TGTGCCAGCAGAGACAGGGGGAACACCATATATTTT.